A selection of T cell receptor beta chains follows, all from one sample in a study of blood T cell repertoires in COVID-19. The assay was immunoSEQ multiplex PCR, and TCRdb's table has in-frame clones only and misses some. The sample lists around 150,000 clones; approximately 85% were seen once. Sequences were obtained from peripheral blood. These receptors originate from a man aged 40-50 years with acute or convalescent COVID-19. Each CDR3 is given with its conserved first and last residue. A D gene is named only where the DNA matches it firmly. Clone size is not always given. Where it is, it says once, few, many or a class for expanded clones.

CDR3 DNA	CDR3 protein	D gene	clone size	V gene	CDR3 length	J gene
TGTGCCAGCAGCTTGGGGGCGGGGGGTGTCGAGACCCAGTACTTC	CASSLGAGGVETQYF	TRBD2	-	TRBV13	15	TRBJ2-5
TGTGCCAGCAGCCAAGGGACAGGGAACAATCAGCCCCAGCATTTT	CASSQGTGNNQPQHF	TRBD1	-	TRBV3-1/TRBV3-2	15	TRBJ1-5
TGTGCCAGCAGCTTCATTAGCGGGGGGGCTTACGAGCAGTACTTC	CASSFISGGAYEQYF	TRBD2	-	TRBV7-2	15	TRBJ2-7
TGTGCCACCAGCAGAGATGATGGATGGCAGGATAGCAATCAGCCCCAGCATTTT	CATSRDDGWQDSNQPQHF	-	-	TRBV15	18	TRBJ1-5
TGTGCCAGCAGCCAAGATTCGAGCTCCTACGAGCAGTACTTC	CASSQDSSSYEQYF	-	-	TRBV14	14	TRBJ2-7
TGTGCCAGCAAGGGAGCGGGGATCATTTACGAGCAGTACTTC	CASKGAGIIYEQYF	TRBD2	-	TRBV2	14	TRBJ2-7
TGTGCCATCAGTGAGTCGGGCCAGAAAGCCTACGAGCAGTACTTC	CAISESGQKAYEQYF	-	-	TRBV10-3	15	TRBJ2-7
TGTGCCACCAGCAGAGGGACAGGGGATAACAATGAGCAGTTCTTC	CATSRGTGDNNEQFF	TRBD1	-	TRBV15	15	TRBJ2-1
TGTGCCAGCTCACAGAGTCAGGGGGCAGGGGGTCAGCCCCAGCATTTT	CASSQSQGAGGQPQHF	TRBD1	-	TRBV18	16	TRBJ1-5
TGTGCCAGCAGTCCTCGTCAGGGGAACACTGAAGCTTTCTTT	CASSPRQGNTEAFF	-	once	TRBV6-1	14	TRBJ1-1
TGTGCCAGCAGTCCCCCGCGACAGGGCTCCTACGAGCAGTACTTC	CASSPPRQGSYEQYF	TRBD1	-	TRBV6-5	15	TRBJ2-7
TGTGCCAGCAGGAAACCGGGACTAGGAGGTTCCGGGGAGCTGTTTTTT	CASRKPGLGGSGELFF	TRBD2	-	TRBV7-3	16	TRBJ2-2
TGTGCCAGCAGCCTCACAGAGGAGGCCGGGGAGCTGTTTTTT	CASSLTEEAGELFF	-	-	TRBV4-2	14	TRBJ2-2
TGCGCCAGCAGCGACGGACAGAGCTCCTACAATGAGCAGTTCTTC	CASSDGQSSYNEQFF	-	-	TRBV5-1	15	TRBJ2-1
TGTGCCAGCAGCTACTTAGCGGGGGGAGGCACAGATACGCAGTATTTT	CASSYLAGGGTDTQYF	TRBD2	-	TRBV28	16	TRBJ2-3
TGTGCCAGCAGCCCTCTCTCAGGACAGGTTAACACTGAAGCTTTCTTT	CASSPLSGQVNTEAFF	TRBD1	once	TRBV7-9	16	TRBJ1-1
TGTGCCAGCAGCTCTGTTTACGAGCAGTACTTC	CASSSVYEQYF	-	-	TRBV11-2	11	TRBJ2-7